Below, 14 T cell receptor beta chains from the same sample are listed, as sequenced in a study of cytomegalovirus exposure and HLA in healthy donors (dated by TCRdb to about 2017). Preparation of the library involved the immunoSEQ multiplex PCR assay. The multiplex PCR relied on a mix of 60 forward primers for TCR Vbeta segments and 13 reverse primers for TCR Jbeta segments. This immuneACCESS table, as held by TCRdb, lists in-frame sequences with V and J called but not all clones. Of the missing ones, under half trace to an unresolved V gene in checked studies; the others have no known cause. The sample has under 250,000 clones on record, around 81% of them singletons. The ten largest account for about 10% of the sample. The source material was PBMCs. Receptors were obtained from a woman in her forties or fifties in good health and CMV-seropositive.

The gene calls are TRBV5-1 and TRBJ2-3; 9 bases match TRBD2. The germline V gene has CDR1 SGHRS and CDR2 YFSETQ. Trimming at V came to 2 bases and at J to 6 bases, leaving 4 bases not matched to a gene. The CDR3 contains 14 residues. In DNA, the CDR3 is TGCGCCAGCAGCTTAGCGGGGGGCCGGGATACGCAGTATTTT. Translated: CASSLAGGRDTQYF.

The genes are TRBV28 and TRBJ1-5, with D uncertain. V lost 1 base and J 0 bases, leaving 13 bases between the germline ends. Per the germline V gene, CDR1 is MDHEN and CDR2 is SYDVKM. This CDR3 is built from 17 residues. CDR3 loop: CASSLLQAPYSNQPQHF. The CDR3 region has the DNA TGTGCCAGCAGTTTATTGCAGGCTCCCTATAGCAATCAGCCCCAGCATTTT.

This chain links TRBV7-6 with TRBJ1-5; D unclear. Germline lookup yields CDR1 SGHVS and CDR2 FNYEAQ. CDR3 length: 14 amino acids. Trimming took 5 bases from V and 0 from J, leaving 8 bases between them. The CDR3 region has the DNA TGTGCCAGCAGCCCCTACTATAGCAATCAGCCCCAGCATTTT. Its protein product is CASSPYYSNQPQHF.

This chain's CDR3 is CASSEPSGANVLTF. CDR3 coding DNA: TGTGCCAGCAGCGAGCCCTCTGGGGCCAACGTCCTGACTTTC. This sequence joins TRBV6-6 and TRBJ2-6; D not resolved. The CDR3 spans 14 residues. Germline CDR1 is MNHNY and CDR2 is SVGAGI (reference sequence). Between the trimmed V and J ends, which lost 6 bases and 0 bases, there was a span of 6 bases.

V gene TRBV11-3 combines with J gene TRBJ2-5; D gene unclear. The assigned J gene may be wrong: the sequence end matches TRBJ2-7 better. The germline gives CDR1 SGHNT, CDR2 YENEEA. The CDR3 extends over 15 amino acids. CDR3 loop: CASSLGASLSYEQYF. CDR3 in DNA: TGTGCCAGCAGCTTAGGGGCCAGTCTGTCCTACGAGCAGTACTTC.

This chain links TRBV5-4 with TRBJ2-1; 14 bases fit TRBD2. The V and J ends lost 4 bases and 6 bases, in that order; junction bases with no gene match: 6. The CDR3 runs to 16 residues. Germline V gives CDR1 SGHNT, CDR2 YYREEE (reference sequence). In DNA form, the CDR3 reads TGTGCCAGCAGCGGGAAGGGACTAGCGGGGGCCAATGAGCAGTTCTTC. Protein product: CASSGKGLAGANEQFF.

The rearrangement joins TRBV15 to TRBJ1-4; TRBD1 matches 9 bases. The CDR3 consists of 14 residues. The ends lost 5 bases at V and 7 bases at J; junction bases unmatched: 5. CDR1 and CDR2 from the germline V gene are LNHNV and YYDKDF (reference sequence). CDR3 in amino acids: CATSDRGITEKLFF. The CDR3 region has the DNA TGTGCCACCAGCGACAGGGGGATTACTGAAAAACTGTTTTTT.

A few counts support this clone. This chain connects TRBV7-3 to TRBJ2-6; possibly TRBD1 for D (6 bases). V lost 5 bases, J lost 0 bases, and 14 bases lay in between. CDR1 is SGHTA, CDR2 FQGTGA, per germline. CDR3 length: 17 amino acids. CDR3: CASSLWTVSSGANVLTF. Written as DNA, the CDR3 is TGTGCCAGCAGCCTCTGGACAGTAAGCTCTGGGGCCAACGTCCTGACTTTC.

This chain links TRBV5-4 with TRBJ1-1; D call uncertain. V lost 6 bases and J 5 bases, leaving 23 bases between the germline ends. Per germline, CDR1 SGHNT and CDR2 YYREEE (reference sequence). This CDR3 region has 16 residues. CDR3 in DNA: TGTGCCAGCATCCCCGCGCACAACCTCCAGGTTACTGAAGCTTTCTTT. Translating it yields CASIPAHNLQVTEAFF.

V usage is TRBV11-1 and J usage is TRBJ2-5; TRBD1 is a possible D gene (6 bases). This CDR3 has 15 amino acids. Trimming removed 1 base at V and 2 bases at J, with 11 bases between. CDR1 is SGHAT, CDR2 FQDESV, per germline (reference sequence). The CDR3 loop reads CASSLVRTAQETQYF. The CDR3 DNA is TGTGCCAGCAGCTTAGTAAGGACAGCACAAGAGACCCAGTACTTC. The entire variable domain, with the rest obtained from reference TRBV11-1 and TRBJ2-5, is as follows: EAEVAQSPRYKITEKSQAVAFWCDPISGHATLYWYRQILGQGPELLVQFQDESVVDDSQLPKDRFSAERLKGVDSTLKIQPAELGDSAMYLCASSLVRTAQETQYFGPGTRLLVL.

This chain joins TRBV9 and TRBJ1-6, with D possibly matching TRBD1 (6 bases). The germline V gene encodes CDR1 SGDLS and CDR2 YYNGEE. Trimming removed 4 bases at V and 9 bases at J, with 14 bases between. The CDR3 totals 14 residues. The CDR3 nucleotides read TGTGCCAGCAGCCCCGGGGGGGCTATTTCACCCCTCCACTTT. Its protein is CASSPGGAISPLHF.

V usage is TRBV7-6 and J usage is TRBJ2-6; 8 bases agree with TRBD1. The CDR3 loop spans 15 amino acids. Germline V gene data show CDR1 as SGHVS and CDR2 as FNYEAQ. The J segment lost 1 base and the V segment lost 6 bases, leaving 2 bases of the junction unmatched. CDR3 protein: CASSRTGSGANVLTF. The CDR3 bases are TGTGCCAGCAGTCGGACAGGGTCTGGGGCCAACGTCCTGACTTTC.

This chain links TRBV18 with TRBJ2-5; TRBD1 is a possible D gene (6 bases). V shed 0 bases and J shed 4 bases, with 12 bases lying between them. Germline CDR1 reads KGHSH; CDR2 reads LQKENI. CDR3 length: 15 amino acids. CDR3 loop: CASSPPGGSGETQYF. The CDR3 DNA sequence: TGTGCCAGCTCACCACCTGGGGGCTCAGGAGAGACCCAGTACTTC.

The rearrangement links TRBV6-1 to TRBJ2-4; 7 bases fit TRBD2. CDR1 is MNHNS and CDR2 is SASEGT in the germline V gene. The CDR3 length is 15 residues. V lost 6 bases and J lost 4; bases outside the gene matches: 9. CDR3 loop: CASSPTGTTKNIQYF. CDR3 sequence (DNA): TGTGCCAGCAGCCCAACCGGGACTACAAAAAACATTCAGTACTTC.